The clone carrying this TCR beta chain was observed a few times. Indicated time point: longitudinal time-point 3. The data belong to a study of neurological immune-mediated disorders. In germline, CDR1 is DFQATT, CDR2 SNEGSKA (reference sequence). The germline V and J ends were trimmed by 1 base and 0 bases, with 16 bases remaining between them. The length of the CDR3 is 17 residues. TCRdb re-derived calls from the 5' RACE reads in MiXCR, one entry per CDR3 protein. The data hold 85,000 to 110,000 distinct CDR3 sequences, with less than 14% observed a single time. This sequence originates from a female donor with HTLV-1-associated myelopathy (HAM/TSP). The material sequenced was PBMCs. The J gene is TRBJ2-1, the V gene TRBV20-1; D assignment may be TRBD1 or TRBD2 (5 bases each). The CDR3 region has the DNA TGCAGTGCTAGAGCCGAGGGGAACAGGCCCTCCTACAATGAGCAGTTCTTC. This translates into CSARAEGNRPSYNEQFF.